This TCR beta chain was retrieved from a study of T cells in Graves' hyperthyroidism and ophthalmopathy. As for the study in general: Staff took peripheral blood when the initial diagnosis was made, before any treatment began.

In regard to this clonotype: Its antigen remains unidentified.

V was shortened by 3 bases and J by 4 bases, with 16 bases between the two germline ends. CDR3 size: 15 residues. CDR1 and CDR2 (germline): SGHVS, FNYEAQ. Clinical symptoms, serum thyroxine and TRAb, thyroid ultrasound and orbital computed tomography together formed the diagnostic basis. Study outcomes and limitations: Model-based prediction identified ophthalmopathy a median around 6.5 months prior to its onset. Most expanded thyroid clonotypes above 0.001 recurred in blood.

RNA transcripts yielded amplified TCR beta CDR3 regions. The primer set for the first-round RT-PCR of the TCR CDR3 was HTBI. TCRdb re-derived calls from the multiplex PCR reads in MiXCR, one entry per CDR3 protein. The sample holds about 24,000 distinct CDR3 sequences, around 50% seen once. The chain employs TRBV7-6 and TRBJ2-7, with a possible D match to TRBD1 (5 bases). The receptor's source is a middle-aged woman with Graves' hyperthyroidism that later progressed to Graves' ophthalmopathy. The sequencing input was blood. CDR3 protein: CASSLTAGFLYEQYF. CDR3 bases: TGTGCCAGCAGCTTGACGGCAGGGTTCCTATACGAGCAGTACTTC. Full variable domain (rest looked up from reference TRBV7-6 and TRBJ2-7): GAGVSQSPRYKVTKRGQDVALRCDPISGHVSLYWYRQALGQGPEFLTYFNYEAQQDKSGLPNDRFSAERPEGSISTLTIQRTEQRDSAMYRCASSLTAGFLYEQYFGPGTRLTVT.